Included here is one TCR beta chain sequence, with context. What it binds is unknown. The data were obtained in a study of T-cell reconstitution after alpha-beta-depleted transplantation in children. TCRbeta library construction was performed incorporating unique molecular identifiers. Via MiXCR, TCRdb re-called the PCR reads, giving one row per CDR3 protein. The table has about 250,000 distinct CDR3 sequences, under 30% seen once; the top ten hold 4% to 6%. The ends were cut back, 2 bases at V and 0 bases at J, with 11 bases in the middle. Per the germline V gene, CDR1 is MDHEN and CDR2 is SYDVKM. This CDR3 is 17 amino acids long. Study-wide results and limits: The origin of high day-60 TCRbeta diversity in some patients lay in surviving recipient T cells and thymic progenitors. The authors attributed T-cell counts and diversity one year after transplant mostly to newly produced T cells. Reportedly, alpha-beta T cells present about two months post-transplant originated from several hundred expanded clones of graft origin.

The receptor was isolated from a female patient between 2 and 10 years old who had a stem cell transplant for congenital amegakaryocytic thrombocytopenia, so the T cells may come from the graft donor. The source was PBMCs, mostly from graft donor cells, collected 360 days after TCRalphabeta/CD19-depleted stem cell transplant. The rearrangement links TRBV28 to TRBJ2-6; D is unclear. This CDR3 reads CASSLPFQYSGANVLTF. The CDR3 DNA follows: TGTGCCAGCAGTTTACCTTTTCAATACTCTGGGGCCAACGTCCTGACTTTC.